This T cell receptor (beta chain) emerged from a study of T cells in Graves' hyperthyroidism and ophthalmopathy. General study findings and limits: Most expanded thyroid clonotypes above 0.001 also appeared in blood. Using 13 V-J features, a model discriminated ophthalmopathy from stable hyperthyroidism.

Uncontrolled infection, other autoimmune disease, pregnancy or lactation led to exclusion. Diagnoses used clinical symptoms, serum thyroxine and TRAb, thyroid ultrasound and orbital computed tomography. Looked up from germline, CDR1 is SGHVS and CDR2 is FNYEAQ. V was shortened by 4 bases and J by 3 bases, with 9 bases between the two germline ends. The CDR3 extends over 13 amino acids. RNA transcripts were the template for amplifying TCR beta CDR3 regions. Researchers ran a first-round RT-PCR on the TCR CDR3 using the HTBI primer set. Using its own MiXCR run on the multiplex PCR reads, TCRdb lists one record per CDR3 protein. The sample has over 650,000 distinct CDR3 sequences; 45% are singletons. This clonotype showed up many times. Its antigen is undetermined.

The sample taken for sequencing was peripheral blood or thyroid tissue (not recorded which). The rearrangement links TRBV7-6 to TRBJ2-5; maybe TRBD1 (6 bases). The source of this sequence is an adult man with Graves' disease, either hyperthyroidism or ophthalmopathy (not recorded which). The CDR3 spells CASSWGQEETQYF. Here the CDR3 DNA reads TGTGCCAGCAGCTGGGGACAAGAAGAGACCCAGTACTTC.